This T cell receptor (beta chain) was identified during a study of a mutant IDH1 vaccine in newly diagnosed glioma. As for the study in general: Following radiotherapy alone, or alongside temozolomide cycles, vaccination was started after an interval of 4-6 weeks. Standard pretreatment was either radiotherapy, temozolomide, or, for most, radiochemotherapy with temozolomide.

V lost 8 bases, J lost 2 bases, and 16 bases lay in between. There are 14 residues in the CDR3. Germline CDR1 and CDR2: SNHLY and FYNNEI. Generated by immunoSEQ multiplex PCR, the TCRdb table keeps only in-frame clones and is missing some. Of 60,000 to 75,000 clones listed, roughly 86% are singletons. On this clone itself: Its antigen is unidentified.

Time point indicated: week 35, safety follow-up. The vaccine gave 300 ug of a 20-mer mutant IDH1 peptide subcutaneously per dose. All eight of the vaccinations patients received fell in weeks 1, 3, 5, 7, 11, 15, 19 and 23. The sequence was collected from a man between 25 and 39 years old with glioma. The V call is TRBV2, the J call TRBJ2-7; D may match TRBD1 or TRBD2 (6 bases each). The sequencing used PBMCs, collected from a glioma patient whose treatment included an IDH1 peptide vaccine. This CDR3 is CASGGPQRPYEQYF. The CDR3 bases are TGTGCCAGCGGGGGGCCACAGAGGCCCTACGAGCAGTACTTC.